One and the same sample provided the 3 T cell receptor beta chains below, sequenced in a study of blood T cell repertoires in COVID-19. Assay used: immunoSEQ multiplex PCR; TCRdb lists only in-frame clones, some missing. This sample has 65,000 or so clones, with 81% found just once. Sequencing used peripheral blood. These receptors were taken from a woman aged 70-85 years with acute or convalescent COVID-19.

The J gene is TRBJ2-3, the V gene TRBV18; no clear D. This CDR3 is built from 13 residues. CDR1 is KGHSH, CDR2 LQKENI, per germline. Deletions cut 3 bases from V and 1 base from J, with 5 bases between. The CDR3 loop reads CASSPRGTDTQYF. The CDR3 DNA reads as TGTGCCAGCTCACCGCGCGGCACAGATACGCAGTATTTT.

The rearrangement uses TRBV30 and TRBJ2-2; D gene ambiguous. V was shortened by 5 bases and J by 6 bases, with 10 bases between the two germline ends. The germline CDR1 and CDR2 sequences are GTSNPN and SVGIG (reference sequence). The CDR3 length is 12 residues. CDR3 protein: CAWLEVPGELFF. For the CDR3, the DNA is TGTGCCTGGCTCGAGGTCCCCGGGGAGCTGTTTTTT. The whole variable domain, remainder taken from reference TRBV30 and TRBJ2-2, is SQTIHQWPATLVQPVGSPLSLECTVEGTSNPNLYWYRQAAGRGLQLLFYSVGIGQISSEVPQNLSASRPQDRQFILSSKKLLLSDSGFYLCAWLEVPGELFFGEGSRLTVL.

This clone showed up just once. This chain uses TRBV5-4 with TRBJ1-6, with D possibly matching TRBD1 (5 bases). This CDR3 has 13 amino acids. Germline V CDR1 and CDR2: SGHNT, YYREEE (reference sequence). The ends were cut back, 4 bases at V and 8 bases at J, with 10 bases in the middle. CDR3 coding DNA: TGTGCCAGCAGCATAACACAGGATTCACCCCTCCACTTT. Translating gives CASSITQDSPLHF.